This T cell receptor beta chain was sequenced for a study of blood T cells in healthy people across ages. Comments on this clonotype: Its antigen is unidentified.

Trimming removed 2 bases from V and 6 bases from J, with 9 bases in between. From germline, CDR1 is MGHRA and CDR2 YSYEKL. The CDR3 runs to 13 residues. With a J-beta primer mix and a sample-barcoded 5' primer, a second PCR ran roughly 6 to 11 cycles. TCRdb itself ran the 5' RACE reads through MiXCR, one entry per CDR3 protein. Of some 1.4 million distinct CDR3 sequences listed, around 39% are singletons. Study outcomes and limitations: Donor CMV status was unknown, possibly confounding expanded clonotype changes. Naive CD4+ cells and diversity were both higher in long-lived donors than in aged donors.

This receptor was obtained from a woman under 30 in good health. The specimen was blood. The chain couples TRBV4-1 to TRBJ2-3; D is unclear. CDR3 sequence: CASSQQTPDTQYF. For the CDR3, the DNA is TGCGCCAGCAGCCAACAAACCCCGGATACGCAGTATTTT.